The rows below give T cell receptor beta chains drawn from one sample of a study of T cells after yellow fever vaccination. TCRdb reprocessed the 5' RACE reads via MiXCR and lists one record per CDR3 protein. The data show about 350,000 distinct CDR3 sequences, around 12% seen once. The sample in question was CD4+ T cells sorted from PBMCs, obtained 15 days after the yellow fever booster vaccination. The receptors originated from a man younger than 35 who received the YFV17D yellow fever vaccine. Each CDR3 is given without its conserved first and last residue. Each record gives: D gene, V gene, J gene, CDR3 protein. A D gene is named only where the DNA matches it firmly.

>TRBD1|TRBV4-2|TRBJ1-2
ASSQGGQGGGYT
>NA|TRBV11-2|TRBJ2-1
ASSLALEYNEQF
>NA|TRBV5-1|TRBJ1-6
ASSGNGARNSPLH
>NA|TRBV5-8|TRBJ2-3
ASSLVQRTSTDTQY
>TRBD2|TRBV5-1|TRBJ2-5
ASSSIGLAGGYETQY
>NA|TRBV18|TRBJ2-5
ASSPNQGSQETQY
>TRBD2|TRBV9|TRBJ2-5
ASSVDSGGVETQY
>NA|TRBV30|TRBJ2-7
AWSIRRGLYEQY
>NA|TRBV10-3|TRBJ2-1
AISESRGDEQF
>NA|TRBV5-1|TRBJ2-1
ASSLAGSPYNEQF
>NA|TRBV15|TRBJ1-1
ATSGGAYTEAF
>NA|TRBV28|TRBJ1-5
ASSPAGGGQPQH
>NA|TRBV12-3/TRBV12-4|TRBJ1-1
ASSLDAGLSTEAF
>NA|TRBV12-3/TRBV12-4|TRBJ2-5
ASSFLGRETQY
>NA|TRBV7-9|TRBJ1-1
ASSPSGRNTEAF
>NA|TRBV20-1|TRBJ1-2
SATTQGFGHGYT
>NA|TRBV20-1|TRBJ1-1
SANPGGVGNTEAF
>TRBD2|TRBV12-3/TRBV12-4|TRBJ2-3
ASSPSGGGTDTQY
>NA|TRBV5-6|TRBJ2-7
ASSYVTGPDSYEQY
>NA|TRBV7-2|TRBJ2-1
ASSFTGVYNEQF
>NA|TRBV6-2/TRBV6-3|TRBJ2-1
ASSYGRRGLKREVDYNEQF
>NA|TRBV10-2|TRBJ2-3
ASSVRADTQY
>NA|TRBV6-5|TRBJ1-1
ASSPKGRLNTEAF
>TRBD2|TRBV6-5|TRBJ2-1
ASRGLAGGEDEQF
>NA|TRBV6-2/TRBV6-3|TRBJ1-5
ASSYAVGRGNQPQH
>NA|TRBV10-3|TRBJ1-4
AVGVEKLF
>NA|TRBV4-1|TRBJ1-5
ASSGLLRGNSNQPQH
>NA|TRBV2|TRBJ1-5
ASSDRGSGNQPQH
>NA|TRBV20-1|TRBJ2-3
SARDQRPDTQY
>TRBD2|TRBV20-1|TRBJ2-7
SARPPGLAGDYEQY
>NA|TRBV6-2/TRBV6-3|TRBJ1-1
ASQPHPTRTVMNTEAF
>NA|TRBV20-1|TRBJ1-3
SAPKADRSSGNTIY
>NA|TRBV12-5|TRBJ2-7
ASGLVPLFYEQY
>NA|TRBV25-1|TRBJ2-7
ASSELGAAGDYEQY
>NA|TRBV15|TRBJ2-7
ATSRDRGPYEQY
>NA|TRBV2|TRBJ2-3
ASSERAGFSTDTQY
>NA|TRBV25-1|TRBJ1-1
ASRRGGGTEAF
>NA|TRBV5-4|TRBJ1-2
ASSLGGSRNYGYT
>NA|TRBV29-1|TRBJ2-3
SEVDPERTDTQY
>NA|TRBV7-9|TRBJ1-3
ASNPLATGRSSGNTIY
>NA|TRBV29-1|TRBJ2-5
SVEDRRGRETQY